These 7 T cell receptor beta chains were all obtained from the same sample, sequenced in a study of T cell responses to AZD1222 COVID-19 vaccine. Only in-frame clones appear in the TCRdb table, and some are missing; sequencing was by immunoSEQ multiplex PCR. The repertoire holds approximately 100,000 clones, with around 94% as singletons. The source material was peripheral blood, sampled on day 0 of AZD1222 vaccination. The receptors derive from an adult in good health.

The rearrangement joins TRBV11-3 to TRBJ2-7; 10 bases line up with TRBD2. The J segment lost 2 bases and the V segment lost 6 bases, leaving 7 bases of the junction unmatched. Germline assignment: CDR1 SGHNT and CDR2 YENEEA. There are 15 residues in the CDR3. CDR3 loop: CASRYASGGTYEQYF. The CDR3 bases are TGTGCCAGCAGGTATGCTAGCGGGGGAACCTACGAGCAGTACTTC.

The chain is built from TRBV12-3 or TRBV12-4 and TRBJ1-1, with D perhaps matching TRBD1 (5 bases). Deletions cut 6 bases from V and 4 bases from J, with 12 bases between. The CDR3 loop spans 13 amino acids. The CDR3 reads CASSIDRFTEAFF. The CDR3 DNA reads TGTGCCAGCAGCATCGACAGATTCACTGAAGCTTTCTTT.

The CDR3 spells CASTPSPLRERRGTEAFF. The CDR3 region has the DNA TGTGCCAGCACTCCGAGCCCTCTCCGGGAGAGGCGAGGGACTGAAGCTTTCTTT. The chain has TRBV25-1 and TRBJ1-1; the D is unclear. The V end lost 7 bases, the J end lost 5 bases, and 29 bases lay between the germline ends. CDR1 is MGHDK, CDR2 SYGVNS, per germline. The CDR3 has 18 amino acids.

For the CDR3, the DNA is TGTGCCAGCAGCTTAGTGCCAGATAATTCACCCCTCCACTTT. It specifies CASSLVPDNSPLHF. The V call is TRBV7-2, the J call TRBJ1-6; no definite D call. Trimming took 1 base from V and 5 from J, leaving 6 bases between them. Germline values: CDR1 SGHTA, CDR2 FQGNSA. The CDR3 runs to 14 residues.

The CDR3, as DNA: TGTGCCAGCTCACCCCCGCAGGGTCTTCCTAGCAATCAGCCCCAGCATTTT. Its protein product is CASSPPQGLPSNQPQHF. The chain combines TRBV18 with TRBJ1-5; tentatively, D is TRBD1 (5 bases). From germline, CDR1 is KGHSH and CDR2 LQKENI. The CDR3 is made up of 17 amino acids. Trimming shortened V by 3 bases and J by 0 bases, and 15 bases separated the two germline ends.

This clone was detected once. V and J are TRBV7-9 and TRBJ1-1, with 9 positions matching TRBD1. The CDR3 sequence is 16 residues long. V lost 5 bases and J lost 1; bases outside the gene matches: 8. Germline CDR1 and CDR2: SEHNR and FQNEAQ (reference sequence). This CDR3 is CASSPRSTGGNTEAFF. The CDR3 DNA is TGTGCCAGCAGCCCCCGGTCGACAGGGGGGAACACTGAAGCTTTCTTT.

This clone has just a few counts. J is TRBJ2-2 and V is TRBV3-1 (or the pseudogene TRBV3-2), with D unresolved. Germline CDR1 is LGHDT and CDR2 is YNNKEL (reference sequence). The CDR3 runs 11 residues. V lost 6 bases, J lost 6 bases, and 5 bases lay in between. Written as DNA, the CDR3 is TGTGCCAGCAGGTCGGCCGGGGAGCTGTTTTTT. This gives the protein CASRSAGELFF.